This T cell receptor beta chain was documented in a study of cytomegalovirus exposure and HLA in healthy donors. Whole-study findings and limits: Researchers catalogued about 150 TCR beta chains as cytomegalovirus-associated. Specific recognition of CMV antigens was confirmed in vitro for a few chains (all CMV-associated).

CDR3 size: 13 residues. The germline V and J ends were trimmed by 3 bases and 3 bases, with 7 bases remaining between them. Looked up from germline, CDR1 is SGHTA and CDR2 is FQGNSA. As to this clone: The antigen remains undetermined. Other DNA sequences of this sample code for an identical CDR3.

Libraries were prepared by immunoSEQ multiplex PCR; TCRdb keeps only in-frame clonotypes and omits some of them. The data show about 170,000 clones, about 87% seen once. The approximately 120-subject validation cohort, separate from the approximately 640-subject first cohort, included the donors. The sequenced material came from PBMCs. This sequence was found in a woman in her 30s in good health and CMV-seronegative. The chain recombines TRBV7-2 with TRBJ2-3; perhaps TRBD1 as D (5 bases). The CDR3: CASSLQGTDTQYF. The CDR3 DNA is TGTGCCAGCAGCTTGCAGGGAACAGATACGCAGTATTTT.